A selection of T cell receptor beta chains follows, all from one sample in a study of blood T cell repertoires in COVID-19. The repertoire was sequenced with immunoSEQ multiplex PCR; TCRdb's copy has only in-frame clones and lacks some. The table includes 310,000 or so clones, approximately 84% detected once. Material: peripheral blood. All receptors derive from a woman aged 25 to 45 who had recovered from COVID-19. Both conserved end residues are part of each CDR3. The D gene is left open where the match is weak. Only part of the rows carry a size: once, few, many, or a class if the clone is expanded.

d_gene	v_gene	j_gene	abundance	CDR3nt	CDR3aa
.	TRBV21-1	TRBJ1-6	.	TGTGCCAGCAGCAAAGTAGAGGGTGACAAGGTCAATTCACCCCTCCACTTT	CASSKVEGDKVNSPLHF
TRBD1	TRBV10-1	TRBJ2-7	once	TGCGCCAGAGACAGGGTTCTAGCCTACGAGCAGTACTTC	CARDRVLAYEQYF
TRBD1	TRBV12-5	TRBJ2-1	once	TGTGCTAGTGGTTTGGTACTGGGACAGGGGGGTAATGAGCAGTTCTTC	CASGLVLGQGGNEQFF
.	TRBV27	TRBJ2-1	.	TGTGCCAGCAGTTCCAGGGTCTCCTACAATGAGCAGTTCTTC	CASSSRVSYNEQFF
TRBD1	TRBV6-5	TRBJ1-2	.	TGTGCCAGCAAGGGGGACAGGGAAATTTATGGCTACACCTTC	CASKGDREIYGYTF
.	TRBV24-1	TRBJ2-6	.	TGTGCCATCGCAGGGTCTGGGGCCAACGTCCTGACTTTC	CAIAGSGANVLTF
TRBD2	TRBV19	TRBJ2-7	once	TGTGCCAGTAGCGGCGGGAGGAGCTCCTACGAGCAGTACTTC	CASSGGRSSYEQYF
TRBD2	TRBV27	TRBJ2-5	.	TGTGCCAGCAGTTTCATGGGACTAGCGGGGGGACAAGAGACCCAGTACTTC	CASSFMGLAGGQETQYF
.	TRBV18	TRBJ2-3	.	TGTGCCAGCTCACCACTAGTCTCCTTAACAGATACGCAGTATTTT	CASSPLVSLTDTQYF
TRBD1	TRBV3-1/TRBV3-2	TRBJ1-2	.	TGTGCCAGCAGCCCCGGGACAGCCTATGGCTACACCTTC	CASSPGTAYGYTF
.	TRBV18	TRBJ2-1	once	TGTGCCAGCTCACCAAGTTCCAATCTTGCGAGTGAGCAGTTCTTC	CASSPSSNLASEQFF
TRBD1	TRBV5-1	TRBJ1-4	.	TGCGCCAGCAGCTTTTACAGGGGGGCAACTAATGAAAAACTGTTTTTT	CASSFYRGATNEKLFF
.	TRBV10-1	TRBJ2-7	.	TGCGCCAGCAGTGAGTCGGTGACAGGCCCAAATTACGAGCAGTACTTC	CASSESVTGPNYEQYF
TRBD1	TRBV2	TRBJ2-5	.	TGTGCCAGCAGGAAGACAGGGCTCCAAGAGACCCAGTACTTC	CASRKTGLQETQYF
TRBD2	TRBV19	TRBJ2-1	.	TGTGCCAGTAGTATAATAAGCGGGAGTCTGCAGGAGCAGTTCTTC	CASSIISGSLQEQFF
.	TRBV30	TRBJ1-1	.	TGTGCCTGGAGTTCACAGAGGGCCACTGAAGCTTTCTTT	CAWSSQRATEAFF
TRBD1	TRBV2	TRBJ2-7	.	TGTGCCAGCCGGGACAGGTTTTACGAGCAGTACTTC	CASRDRFYEQYF
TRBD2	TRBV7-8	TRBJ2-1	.	TGTGCCAGCAGCCAAAACCCCGGTTACCGACTAGCGGGAGATAATGAGCAGTTCTTC	CASSQNPGYRLAGDNEQFF
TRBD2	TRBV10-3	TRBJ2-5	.	TGTGCCATCAGTGATGGTCTCGTCGGGGGGCAAGAGACCCAGTACTTC	CAISDGLVGGQETQYF
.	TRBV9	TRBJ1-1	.	TGTGCCAGCAGCGTAGACCAACAGAGGAACACTGAAGCTTTCTTT	CASSVDQQRNTEAFF
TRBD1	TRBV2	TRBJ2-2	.	TGTGCCAGCAGTGAAGCAGGGGGCGGACTCACCGGGGAGCTGTTTTTT	CASSEAGGGLTGELFF
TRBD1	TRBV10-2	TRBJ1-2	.	TGCGCCAGCATTCCGGCAGGGGGCGTGGATGGCTACACCTTC	CASIPAGGVDGYTF
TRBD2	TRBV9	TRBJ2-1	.	TGTGCCAGCAGCCCCAGGCTAGCGGGGGACAATGAGCAGTTCTTC	CASSPRLAGDNEQFF
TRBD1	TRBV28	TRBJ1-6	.	TGTGCCAGCAGGGGTCCAGGGGGGAATTCACCCCTCCACTTT	CASRGPGGNSPLHF
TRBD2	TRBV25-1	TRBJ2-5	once	TGTGCCAGCAGTGGAGGGCCGGGACTAGCGCACCAAGAGACCCAGTACTTC	CASSGGPGLAHQETQYF
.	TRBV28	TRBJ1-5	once	TGTGCCAGCAGTTTGTTGGGTCGGAACTCGGGTCAGCCCCAGCATTTT	CASSLLGRNSGQPQHF
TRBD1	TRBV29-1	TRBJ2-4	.	TGCAGCGTTGAATCGACAGGGGGCAGGAACATTCAGTACTTC	CSVESTGGRNIQYF
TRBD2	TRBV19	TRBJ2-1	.	TGTGCCAGTAACCCACTAGCGGGAGGACAGGATGAGCAGTTCTTC	CASNPLAGGQDEQFF
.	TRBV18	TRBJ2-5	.	TGTGCCAGCTCACCAGACCAACCCCAAAAGGGGGAGACCCAGTACTTC	CASSPDQPQKGETQYF
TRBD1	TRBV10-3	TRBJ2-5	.	TGTGCCATCAGTGTAGACAGGGGGCGGAAAGAGACCCAGTACTTC	CAISVDRGRKETQYF
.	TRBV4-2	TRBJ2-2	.	TGTGCCAGCAGCCACTCAACCTGGGAGGCCACCGGGGAGCTGTTTTTT	CASSHSTWEATGELFF
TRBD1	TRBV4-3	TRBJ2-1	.	TGCGCCAGCAGCCCGACAGGGGGCTTTGGAAATGAGCAGTTCTTC	CASSPTGGFGNEQFF
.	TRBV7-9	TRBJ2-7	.	TGTGCCAGCAGCTTTGGGGCACTTACCTACGAGCAGTACTTC	CASSFGALTYEQYF
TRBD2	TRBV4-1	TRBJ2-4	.	TGCGCCAGCAGCCAAGCCTTCACCCCGGGGGGTGACATTCAGTACTTC	CASSQAFTPGGDIQYF
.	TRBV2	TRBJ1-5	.	TGTGCCAGCAGCCCTGGAGGGGCAACCACTCAGCCCCAGCATTTT	CASSPGGATTQPQHF
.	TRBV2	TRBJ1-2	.	TGTGCCAGCAGCTCGCAGGGAAATGGCTACACCTTC	CASSSQGNGYTF
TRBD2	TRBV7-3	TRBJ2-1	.	TGTGCCAGCAGCAGAGCCCCGAGATCTAGCGGGAGGGCCTCCTACAATGAGCAGTTCTTC	CASSRAPRSSGRASYNEQFF
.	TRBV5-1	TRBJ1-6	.	TGCGCCAGCAGCTTGGAGGGGTCGGGTTCACCCCTCCACTTT	CASSLEGSGSPLHF
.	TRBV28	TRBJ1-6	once	TGTGCCAGCAGTTTCAAACAGGGTTTTTCACCCCTCCACTTT	CASSFKQGFSPLHF
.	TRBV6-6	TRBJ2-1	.	TGTGCCAGCAGTCCCTCGGTGGGGGAGGCCTCCTACAATGAGCAGTTCTTC	CASSPSVGEASYNEQFF
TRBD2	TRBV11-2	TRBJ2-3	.	TGTGCCAGCACCCAGGGGCGGGGGGGTACAGATACGCAGTATTTT	CASTQGRGGTDTQYF
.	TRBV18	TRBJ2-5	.	TGTGCCAGCTCACCGGGTGGGGCCGTTGTTGAGACCCAGTACTTC	CASSPGGAVVETQYF
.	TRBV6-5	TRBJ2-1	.	TGTGCCAGCTCTTATAGCGACCATGAGCAGTTCTTC	CASSYSDHEQFF
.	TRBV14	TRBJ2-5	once	TGTGCCAGCAGCCAAGACGTAAGGGCGGCGGGGGAGACCCAGTACTTC	CASSQDVRAAGETQYF
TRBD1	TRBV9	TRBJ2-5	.	TGTGCCAGCAGCCTCCAGGGGGATAGGGAGACCCAGTACTTC	CASSLQGDRETQYF